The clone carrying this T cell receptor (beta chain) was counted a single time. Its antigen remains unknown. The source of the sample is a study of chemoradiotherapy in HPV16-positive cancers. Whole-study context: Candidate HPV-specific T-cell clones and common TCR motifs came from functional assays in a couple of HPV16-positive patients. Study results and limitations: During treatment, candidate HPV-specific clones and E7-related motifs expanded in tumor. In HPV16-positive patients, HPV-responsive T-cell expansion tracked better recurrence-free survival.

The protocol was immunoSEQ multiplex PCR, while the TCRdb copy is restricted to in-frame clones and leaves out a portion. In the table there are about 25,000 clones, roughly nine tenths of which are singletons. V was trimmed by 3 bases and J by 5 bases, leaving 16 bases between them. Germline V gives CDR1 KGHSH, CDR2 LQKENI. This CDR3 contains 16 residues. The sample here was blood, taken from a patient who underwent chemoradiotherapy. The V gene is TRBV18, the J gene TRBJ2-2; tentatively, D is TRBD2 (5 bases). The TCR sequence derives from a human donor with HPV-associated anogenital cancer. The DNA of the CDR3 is TGTGCCAGCTCACCTTGGGCTAGCTCGGAGACCGGGGAGCTGTTTTTT. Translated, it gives CASSPWASSETGELFF.